What follows are 16 T cell receptor beta chains derived from one specimen sequenced in a study of T cells in Graves' hyperthyroidism and ophthalmopathy. The CDR3 regions of TCR beta were amplified from RNA transcripts. HTBI primers were employed in a first-round RT-PCR of the TCR CDR3. TCRdb redid the calling of the multiplex PCR reads with MiXCR, one entry per CDR3 protein. The sample includes over 650,000 distinct CDR3 sequences, about a sixth of them seen just once. Input material: blood. The source of these receptors is a man younger than 30 with Graves' hyperthyroidism.

This clonotype was seen only a few times. The chain links TRBV6-1 to TRBJ1-1; 7 bases fit TRBD1. CDR3 length equals 14 residues. V was clipped by 10 bases and J by 1 base; unmatched bases: 9. In germline, CDR1 is MNHNS, CDR2 SASEGT. The CDR3: CATGKGAANTEAFF. DNA of the CDR3: TGTGCCACAGGGAAGGGGGCGGCGAACACTGAAGCTTTCTTT.

In its sample, this clonotype was seen a few times. The gene calls are TRBV3-1 and TRBJ2-7; D is unclear. This CDR3 has 14 amino acids. The germline V gene encodes CDR1 LGHDT and CDR2 YNNKEL (reference sequence). With 0 bases removed from V and 3 bases from J, the gap between germline ends came to 9 bases. The CDR3 DNA sequence: TGTGCCAGCAGCCAAGATCGGTCCCTCTACGAGCAGTACTTC. Translation gives CASSQDRSLYEQYF.

This clonotype was detected only a few times. The CDR3 nucleotides are TGTGCCAGCAGCTCATACCGTACCCGGGGCCTAACAGATACGCAGTATTTT. Its protein product is CASSSYRTRGLTDTQYF. The V and J genes are TRBV5-8 and TRBJ2-3; D might be TRBD1 or TRBD2, each matching 5 bases. Trimming shortened V by 3 bases and J by 3 bases, and 20 bases separated the two germline ends. The germline CDR1 and CDR2 sequences are SGHTS and YDEGEE. The CDR3 consists of 17 residues.

This clonotype appeared many times. The rearrangement links TRBV6-1 to TRBJ2-5, with 8 positions matching TRBD2. The V gene's germline CDR1 is MNHNS and CDR2 SASEGT. Trimming at V came to 5 bases and at J to 4 bases, leaving 9 bases not matched to a gene. The CDR3 length is 15 residues. CDR3 in amino acids: CASSPREGPGETQYF. The DNA for the CDR3 is TGTGCCAGCAGTCCCCGGGAGGGCCCAGGAGAGACCCAGTACTTC.

This clonotype has more than one count but fewer than ten. The J gene is TRBJ1-6, the V gene TRBV12-3 or TRBV12-4, with D possibly being TRBD1 (5 bases). This CDR3 contains 13 residues. V was shortened by 10 bases and J by 10 bases, with 17 bases between the two germline ends. The CDR3 DNA is TGTGCCACCAGCCGGGAAGCAGGGTCACCCCTCCACTTT. Residues: CATSREAGSPLHF.

Comments on this clonotype: This clone may be a read error of a much larger clone one base away. This chain joins TRBV2 and TRBJ2-1, with D uncertain. V shed 9 bases and J shed 7 bases, with 16 bases lying between them. Germline CDR1 and CDR2: SNHLY and FYNNEI. There are 13 residues in the CDR3. The DNA of the CDR3 is TGTGCCAGTTGGCTCCCCATGGATAATGAGCAGTTCTTC. Residues: CASWLPMDNEQFF. Combining the CDR3 with reference TRBV2 and TRBJ2-1 gives the whole variable domain EPEVTQTPSHQVTQMGQEVILRCVPISNHLYFYWYRQILGQKVEFLVSFYNNEISEKSEIFDDQFSVERPDGSNFTLKIRSTKLEDSAMYFCASWLPMDNEQFFGPGTRLTVL.

This rearrangement joins TRBV20-1 to TRBJ2-1; D gene unclear. The germline gives CDR1 DFQATT, CDR2 SNEGSKA (reference sequence). The CDR3 sequence is 12 residues long. V lost 0 bases and J 6 bases, leaving 6 bases between the germline ends. As DNA, the CDR3 is TGCAGTGCTAGAGAGGCAGCCAATGAGCAGTTCTTC. It specifies CSAREAANEQFF.

This clonotype was detected only a few times. The chain combines TRBV30 with TRBJ2-1; 7 nucleotides agree with TRBD2. The CDR3 totals 13 residues. J lost 8 bases, V lost 3 bases, and 7 bases had no gene match. The V gene's germline CDR1 is GTSNPN and CDR2 SVGIG (reference sequence). CDR3 amino acids: CAWRKMGGDEQFF. The CDR3 nucleotides are TGTGCCTGGAGAAAGATGGGAGGGGATGAGCAGTTCTTC.

This clonotype occurred many times. DNA for the CDR3: TGTGCCAGCAGTTCCCTCGGGACCTGGATCGAGACCCAGTACTTC. Translation: CASSSLGTWIETQYF. V and J are TRBV28 and TRBJ2-5; D tentatively reads TRBD1 or TRBD2 (5 bases each). V lost 4 bases and J lost 5, with 17 bases in between. The CDR3 has 15 amino acids. Germline values: CDR1 MDHEN, CDR2 SYDVKM.

This clonotype was observed a handful of times. CDR3 region: CASSLWLGFGNQPQHF. The CDR3 nucleotides are TGTGCCAGCAGTTTATGGTTGGGGTTTGGCAATCAGCCCCAGCATTTT. This sequence joins TRBV28 and TRBJ1-5; D unclear. The ends were cut back, 0 bases at V and 2 bases at J, with 11 bases in the middle. This CDR3 is 16 amino acids long. Germline CDR1 MDHEN, CDR2 SYDVKM. Supplemented by reference TRBV28 and TRBJ1-5, the full variable domain reads DVKVTQSSRYLVKRTGEKVFLECVQDMDHENMFWYRQDPGLGLRLIYFSYDVKMKEKGDIPEGYSVSREKKERFSLILESASTNQTSMYLCASSLWLGFGNQPQHFGDGTRLSIL.

The sample holds many counts of this clonotype. This chain connects TRBV7-9 to TRBJ2-7; TRBD2 matches at 13 bases. The CDR3 runs 16 residues. Trimming took 8 bases from V and 0 from J; bases not matched to a gene: 7. In germline, CDR1 is SEHNR, CDR2 FQNEAQ (reference sequence). The CDR3 nucleotides are TGTGCCAGCCTTCGGACTAGCGGGAGATTCTCCTACGAGCAGTACTTC. It yields the protein CASLRTSGRFSYEQYF. Filled out from reference TRBV7-9 and TRBJ2-7, the complete variable domain reads DTGVSQNPRHKITKRGQNVTFRCDPISEHNRLYWYRQTLGQGPEFLTYFQNEAQLEKSRLLSDRFSAERPKGSFSTLEIQRTEQGDSAMYLCASLRTSGRFSYEQYFGPGTRLTVT.

This clonotype was observed a few times. V gene TRBV6-5 combines with J gene TRBJ2-5; 7 bases align to TRBD2. V gave up 0 bases and J gave up 5 bases; unmatched junction bases: 0. There are 13 residues in the CDR3. Germline V gene lookup returns CDR1 MNHEY and CDR2 SVGAGI. CDR3 region: CASSYSSGETQYF. The CDR3 DNA is TGTGCCAGCAGTTACTCTAGCGGGGAGACCCAGTACTTC.

This clonotype has at least ten counts. The genes are TRBV28 and TRBJ2-7, with TRBD2 matching over 13 bases. CDR1 MDHEN and CDR2 SYDVKM come from the germline V gene. CDR3 length: 16 amino acids. The V segment lost 5 bases and the J segment 3 bases; nucleotides outside the gene matches: 7. This CDR3 is CASSPGTSGALYEQYF. The CDR3, as DNA: TGTGCCAGCAGTCCCGGGACTAGCGGGGCTCTCTACGAGCAGTACTTC.

This clonotype was seen at least ten times. The chain couples TRBV29-1 to TRBJ2-1; 14 bases match TRBD2. The CDR3 covers 14 residues. Germline CDR1 reads SQVTM; CDR2 reads ANQGSEA. The junction had 5 bases not matched to a gene; V was cut back by 6 bases and J by 7 bases. The CDR3 spells CSVGTSGSPNEQFF. As DNA, the CDR3 is TGCAGCGTAGGGACTAGCGGGAGTCCGAATGAGCAGTTCTTC.

This clonotype was recorded only once. A much larger clone is a single base away; this may be a read error. V and J are TRBV5-1 and TRBJ2-1; D is perhaps TRBD2 (5 bases). The V gene lost 4 bases and the J gene lost 9 bases, with 14 bases spanning the gap. The CDR3 length is 13 residues. Germline loops: CDR1 SGHRS, CDR2 YFSETQ. DNA for the CDR3: TGCGCCAGCAGCCCCGAGGTCGGGGTTGAGCAGTTCTTC. This gives the protein CASSPEVGVEQFF.

J is TRBJ1-1 and V is TRBV12-3 or TRBV12-4, with a tentative D call TRBD1 (5 bases). The CDR3 has 15 residues. V dropped 4 bases and J dropped 4 bases, with 16 bases sitting between them. DNA of the CDR3: TGTGCCAGCAGTTCAACGGAGGGACCGAGCACTGAAGCTTTCTTT. Translating it yields CASSSTEGPSTEAFF.